Following are 8 T cell receptor beta chains from one sample sequenced in a study of blood T cell repertoires in COVID-19 (dated by TCRdb to the early 2020s). Receptor amplification or capture employed the immunoSEQ multiplex PCR assay. TCRdb's version of the immuneACCESS table is confined to in-frame rearrangements and falls short of the full clone set. An unresolved V gene accounts for under half of the shortfall where checked; the remainder is of unknown origin. For this sample there are 220,000 or so clones; about four fifths appear just once. The ten largest clones represent about 1.3% of the sample. The specimen was PBMCs or T cells enriched from blood (not recorded which). The receptors stem from a woman aged 40 to 50 with acute COVID-19.

The gene calls are TRBV5-6 and TRBJ1-6; D is uncertain. Trimming left V 4 bases short and J 9 bases short, with 14 bases between. The CDR3 is 14 residues long. CDR1 is SGHDT and CDR2 is YYEEEE in the germline V gene. The CDR3 coding sequence is TGTGCCAGCAGCCCCTTCGACGGGAGTTCACCCCTCCACTTT. It codes for CASSPFDGSSPLHF.

V is TRBV24-1 and J is TRBJ2-3; 7 nucleotides line up with TRBD2. CDR1 is KGHDR, CDR2 SFDVKD, per germline. The V segment lost 3 bases and the J segment 2 bases; nucleotides outside the gene matches: 13. This CDR3 spans 18 amino acids. In nucleotides, the CDR3 is TGTGCCACCAGTGATCCCACCCAGGGCGGGGGATCCACAGATACGCAGTATTTT. Residues: CATSDPTQGGGSTDTQYF.

This chain uses TRBV5-6 with TRBJ1-1; D remains unclear. The CDR3 spans 12 residues. Germline V gene sequence: CDR1 SGHDT, CDR2 YYEEEE. Between the trimmed V and J ends, which lost 1 base and 5 bases, there was a span of 6 bases. CDR3 in amino acids: CASSLYLTEAFF. The CDR3 DNA reads as TGTGCCAGCAGCTTGTACTTAACTGAAGCTTTCTTT.

This clone was picked up one time. This chain's CDR3 is CASSLEGQGAWGAFF. In DNA, the CDR3 is TGCGCCAGCAGCTTGGAGGGACAGGGGGCCTGGGGGGCTTTCTTT. The chain combines TRBV5-1 with TRBJ1-1, with 12 bases fitting TRBD1. Germline V lookup: CDR1 SGHRS, CDR2 YFSETQ. The CDR3 sequence is 15 residues long. The J segment lost 11 bases and the V segment lost 0 bases, leaving 8 bases of the junction unmatched.

V gene TRBV10-3 combines with J gene TRBJ2-1; TRBD2 aligns across 8 bases. Looked up from germline, CDR1 is ENHRY and CDR2 is SYGVKD. The CDR3 consists of 14 residues. Trimming removed 9 bases from V and 1 base from J; junction bases left unmatched: 5. The CDR3 protein is CAIAASGSYNEQFF. The CDR3, as DNA: TGTGCCATAGCCGCTAGCGGGTCCTACAATGAGCAGTTCTTC.

The V and J genes are TRBV28 and TRBJ1-3; D not resolved. The CDR3 has 15 amino acids. V lost 2 bases, J lost 0 bases, and 8 bases lay in between. The germline CDR1 and CDR2 sequences are MDHEN and SYDVKM. In DNA form, the CDR3 reads TGTGCCAGCAGTTTACTGCGCACCTCTGGAAACACCATATATTTT. It translates to CASSLLRTSGNTIYF.

The chain employs TRBV24-1 and TRBJ2-7; 8 bases are a match to TRBD1. CDR1 is KGHDR, CDR2 SFDVKD, per germline. The CDR3 is made up of 14 amino acids. V trimming: 3 bases; J trimming: 5 bases; junction bases outside the gene matches: 5. DNA for the CDR3: TGTGCCACCAGTGATGGTAGCAGGGGGCACGAGCAGTACTTC. Translating it yields CATSDGSRGHEQYF.

This chain uses TRBV6-6 with TRBJ1-6; TRBD1 aligns across 11 bases. Trimming took 6 bases from V and 6 from J; bases not matched to a gene: 1. The CDR3 covers 14 residues. Germline V gene lookup returns CDR1 MNHNY and CDR2 SVGAGI (reference sequence). The CDR3 loop reads CASSGQGANSPLHF. The DNA of the CDR3 is TGTGCCAGCAGCGGACAGGGGGCTAATTCACCCCTCCACTTT.